A selection of T cell receptor beta chains follows, all from one sample in a study of blood T cell repertoires in COVID-19. Assay: immunoSEQ multiplex PCR; the TCRdb copy retains only in-frame clones and omits some. The data contain 35,000 or so clones, over 70% of them singletons. The sequenced sample consisted of peripheral blood. The receptor set was obtained from an elderly man with active or convalescent COVID-19. CDR3s leave out the opening cysteine and the closing phenylalanine or tryptophan.

v_gene: TRBV5-5; CDR3aa: ASSLLVSGSANEQF
v_gene: TRBV7-2; CDR3aa: ASSSGLVLETQY
v_gene: TRBV25-1; CDR3aa: ASSLQGDTGELF
v_gene: TRBV15; CDR3aa: ATSRLQEPGNNEQF
v_gene: TRBV3-1/TRBV3-2; CDR3aa: ASSPPRGTYEQY
v_gene: TRBV15; CDR3aa: ATSDRGVGTDTQY
v_gene: TRBV4-3; CDR3aa: ASSQDFSAGSYGYT
v_gene: TRBV6-4; CDR3aa: ASSDSSGRIGEQF
v_gene: TRBV28; CDR3aa: ASSTGNHYGYT
v_gene: TRBV7-8; CDR3aa: ASSLPFLGDTEAF
v_gene: TRBV2; CDR3aa: ATHGEGRPNEKLF
v_gene: TRBV5-1; CDR3aa: ASSLTGNQPQH
v_gene: TRBV28; CDR3aa: ASRTGVDPGELF
v_gene: TRBV7-2; CDR3aa: ASSLGTGIYGYT
v_gene: TRBV15; CDR3aa: ATSRGGGPLYNEQF
v_gene: TRBV4-1; CDR3aa: ASSQDPSGTYEQY
v_gene: TRBV5-1; CDR3aa: ASSLRRQGVIHEQY
v_gene: TRBV11-3; CDR3aa: ASSSSWEAQY
v_gene: TRBV27; CDR3aa: ASSPWTGGVYEQY
v_gene: TRBV11-3; CDR3aa: ASSSPRLDTIY
v_gene: TRBV19; CDR3aa: ASRETGGRYGYT
v_gene: TRBV18; CDR3aa: ASSPYRGQETQY